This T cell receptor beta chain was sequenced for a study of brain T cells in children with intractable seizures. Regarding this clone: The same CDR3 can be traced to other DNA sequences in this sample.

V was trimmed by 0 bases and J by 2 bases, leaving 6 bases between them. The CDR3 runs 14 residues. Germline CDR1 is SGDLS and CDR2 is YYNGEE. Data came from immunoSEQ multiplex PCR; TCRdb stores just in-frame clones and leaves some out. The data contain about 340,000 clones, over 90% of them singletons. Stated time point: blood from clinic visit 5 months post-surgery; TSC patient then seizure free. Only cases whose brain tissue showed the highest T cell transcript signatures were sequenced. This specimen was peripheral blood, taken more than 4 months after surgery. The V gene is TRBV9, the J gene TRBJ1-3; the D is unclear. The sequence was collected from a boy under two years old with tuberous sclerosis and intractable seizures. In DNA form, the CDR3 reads TGTGCCAGCAGCGTAGAGGGTACTGGAAACACCATATATTTT. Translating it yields CASSVEGTGNTIYF.